This T cell receptor beta chain was observed in a study of blood T cell repertoires in COVID-19. Study-level information: COVID-19 samples, acute and convalescent, were from the United States, Italy and Spain.

Clones were sequenced by immunoSEQ multiplex PCR, and TCRdb holds only the in-frame ones, with some missing. The data hold 250,000 to 350,000 clones, with approximately 84% observed a single time. In Seattle, patients joined the study during active infection and were tracked longitudinally. This TCR was sampled from a human donor with COVID-19, enrolled during active disease. The donor label of this sample is uncertain. Sequencing input: peripheral blood.

CDR3 protein: CASTPQGRAYNEQFF. As DNA, the CDR3 is TGTGCCAGCACTCCGCAGGGGAGGGCTTACAATGAGCAGTTCTTC. The chain has TRBV7-9 and TRBJ2-1, with D perhaps matching TRBD2 (7 bases). The CDR3 has 15 amino acids. Trimming pared 7 bases from V and 4 bases from J, leaving 17 bases between. The germline V gene has CDR1 SEHNR and CDR2 FQNEAQ (reference sequence).